These 7 T cell receptor beta chains were sequenced from one sample in a study of shared T cell receptors in the human thymus. Only in-frame clones appear in the TCRdb table, and some are missing; sequencing was by immunoSEQ multiplex PCR. This table holds 600,000 to 900,000 clones, 75% to 90% found once. These sequences were also reported in another study, on human thymus T cells.

Sequenced sample: thymocytes. Source of these receptors: a girl under three years old with a congenital heart defect.

V usage is TRBV9 and J usage is TRBJ1-6; a weak D match, TRBD1 (6 bases). CDR3 size: 16 residues. The germline V gene encodes CDR1 SGDLS and CDR2 YYNGEE. V lost 0 bases, J lost 8 bases, and 15 bases lay in between. The CDR3 here is CASSVGPWTVDSPLHF. The CDR3, as DNA: TGTGCCAGCAGCGTAGGGCCGTGGACAGTCGATTCACCCCTCCACTTT.

The CDR3 sequence is CASSSGSQENTEAFF. The DNA for the CDR3 is TGTGCCAGCAGCTCGGGGTCCCAAGAGAACACTGAAGCTTTCTTT. The J gene is TRBJ1-1, the V gene TRBV7-9; no reliable D call. CDR1 and CDR2 from the germline V gene are SEHNR and FQNEAQ (reference sequence). The CDR3 consists of 15 residues. Deletions cut 4 bases from V and 1 base from J, with 13 bases between. Full variable domain (rest looked up from reference TRBV7-9 and TRBJ1-1): DTGVSQNPRHKITKRGQNVTFRCDPISEHNRLYWYRQTLGQGPEFLTYFQNEAQLEKSRLLSDRFSAERPKGSFSTLEIQRTEQGDSAMYLCASSSGSQENTEAFFGQGTRLTVV.

With respect to this clone: Distinct nucleotide sequences in the sample also encode this CDR3. The chain combines TRBV5-1 with TRBJ2-3, with D possibly TRBD2 on 5 matching bases. This CDR3 is 14 amino acids long. CDR1 and CDR2 (germline): SGHRS, YFSETQ. Trimming pared 0 bases from V and 2 bases from J, leaving 7 bases between. The CDR3 region has the DNA TGCGCCAGCAGCTTGGGTAGCGCCACAGATACGCAGTATTTT. This gives the protein CASSLGSATDTQYF.

The gene calls are TRBV29-1 and TRBJ2-1; weak D call: TRBD1 (7 bases). The CDR3 runs to 14 residues. V dropped 8 bases and J dropped 5 bases, with 19 bases sitting between them. The V gene's germline CDR1 is SQVTM and CDR2 ANQGSEA. The CDR3 loop reads CSSQGGRPDNEQFF. CDR3 coding DNA: TGCAGCAGTCAGGGGGGCCGCCCTGACAATGAGCAGTTCTTC.

This clone was found a few times. The V call is TRBV5-6, the J call TRBJ1-1, with 7 bases identical to TRBD1. V trimming: 0 bases; J trimming: 3 bases; junction bases outside the gene matches: 14. CDR1 and CDR2 from the germline V gene are SGHDT and YYEEEE. CDR3 length: 18 residues. The DNA for the CDR3 is TGTGCCAGCAGCTTGGCCGATTTCCGGGACAGACACTACACTGAAGCTTTCTTT. It codes for CASSLADFRDRHYTEAFF.

This clone has only one observation. V is TRBV6-4 and J is TRBJ1-3; D gene unclear. The germline gives CDR1 MRHNA, CDR2 SNTAGT. Trimming took off 0 bases at V and 4 bases at J, with 13 bases between the two ends. The CDR3 extends over 16 amino acids. CDR3 residues: CASSDSKYGKGNTIYF. CDR3 in DNA: TGTGCCAGCAGTGACTCGAAGTACGGGAAGGGAAACACCATATATTTT.

The V call is TRBV25-1, the J call TRBJ1-2, with D unclear. Per the germline V gene, CDR1 is MGHDK and CDR2 is SYGVNS. Trimming removed 6 bases from V and 8 bases from J, with 16 bases in between. The CDR3 loop spans 13 amino acids. For the CDR3, the DNA is TGTGCCAGCAGAATTTCAGGAGGAGGGGGCTACACCTTC. Its translation: CASRISGGGGYTF.